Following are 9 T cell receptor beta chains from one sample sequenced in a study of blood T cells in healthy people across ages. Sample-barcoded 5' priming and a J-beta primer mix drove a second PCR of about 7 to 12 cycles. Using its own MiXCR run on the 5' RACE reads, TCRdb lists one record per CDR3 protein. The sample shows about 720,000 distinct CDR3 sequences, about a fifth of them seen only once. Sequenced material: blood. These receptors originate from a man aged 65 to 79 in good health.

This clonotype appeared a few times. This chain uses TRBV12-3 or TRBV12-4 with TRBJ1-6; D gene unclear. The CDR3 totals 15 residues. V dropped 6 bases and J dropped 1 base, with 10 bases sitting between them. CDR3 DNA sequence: TGTGCCAGCAGCCCTCGGAATTCCTATAATTCACCCCTCCACTTT. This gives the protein CASSPRNSYNSPLHF.

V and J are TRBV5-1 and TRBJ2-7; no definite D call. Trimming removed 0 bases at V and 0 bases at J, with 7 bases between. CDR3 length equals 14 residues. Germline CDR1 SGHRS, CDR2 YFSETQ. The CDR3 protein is CASSLDPDSYEQYF. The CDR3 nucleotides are TGCGCCAGCAGCTTGGATCCAGACTCCTACGAGCAGTACTTC.

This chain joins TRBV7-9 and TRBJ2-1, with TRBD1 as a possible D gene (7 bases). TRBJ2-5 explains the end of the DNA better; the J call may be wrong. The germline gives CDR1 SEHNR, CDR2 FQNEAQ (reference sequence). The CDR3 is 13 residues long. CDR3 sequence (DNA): TGTGCCAGCACCCCAGGGGGAGGCGAGACCCAGTACTTC. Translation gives CASTPGGGETQYF.

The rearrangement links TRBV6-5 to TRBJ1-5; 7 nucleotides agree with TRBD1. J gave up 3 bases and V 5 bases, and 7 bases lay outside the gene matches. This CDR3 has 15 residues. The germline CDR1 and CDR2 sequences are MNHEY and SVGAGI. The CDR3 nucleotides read TGTGCCAGCAGTGCGAAGACAGGGATCAATCAGCCCCAGCATTTT. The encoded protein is CASSAKTGINQPQHF.

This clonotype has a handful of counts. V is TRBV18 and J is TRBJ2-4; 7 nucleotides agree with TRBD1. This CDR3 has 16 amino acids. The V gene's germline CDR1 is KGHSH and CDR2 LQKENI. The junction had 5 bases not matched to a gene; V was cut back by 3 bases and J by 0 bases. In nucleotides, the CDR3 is TGTGCCAGCTCACCCGACAGGGCAATAGCCAAAAACATTCAGTACTTC. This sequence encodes CASSPDRAIAKNIQYF. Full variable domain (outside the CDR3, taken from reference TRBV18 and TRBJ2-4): NAGVMQNPRHLVRRRGQEARLRCSPMKGHSHVYWYRQLPEEGLKFMVYLQKENIIDESGMPKERFSAEFPKEGPSILRIQQVVRGDSAAYFCASSPDRAIAKNIQYFGAGTRLSVL.

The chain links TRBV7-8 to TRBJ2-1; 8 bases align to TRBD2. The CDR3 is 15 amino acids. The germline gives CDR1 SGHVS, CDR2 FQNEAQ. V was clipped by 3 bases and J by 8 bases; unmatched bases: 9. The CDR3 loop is CASSFPAGAVYEQFF. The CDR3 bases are TGTGCCAGCAGCTTCCCAGCGGGGGCGGTATATGAGCAGTTCTTC.

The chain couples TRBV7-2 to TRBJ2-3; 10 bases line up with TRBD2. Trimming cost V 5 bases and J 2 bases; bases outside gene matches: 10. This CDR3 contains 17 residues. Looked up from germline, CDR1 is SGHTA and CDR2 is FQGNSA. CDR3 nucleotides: TGTGCCAGCAGCCCCACGTGGACTAGCGGACTCACAGATACGCAGTATTTT. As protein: CASSPTWTSGLTDTQYF.

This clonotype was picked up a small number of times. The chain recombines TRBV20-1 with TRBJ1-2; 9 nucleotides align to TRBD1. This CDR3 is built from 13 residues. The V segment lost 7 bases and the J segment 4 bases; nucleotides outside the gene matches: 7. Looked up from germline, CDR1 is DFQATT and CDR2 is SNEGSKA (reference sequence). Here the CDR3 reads CSGIQGAGYGYTF. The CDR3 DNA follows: TGCAGTGGGATACAGGGGGCAGGCTATGGCTACACCTTC.

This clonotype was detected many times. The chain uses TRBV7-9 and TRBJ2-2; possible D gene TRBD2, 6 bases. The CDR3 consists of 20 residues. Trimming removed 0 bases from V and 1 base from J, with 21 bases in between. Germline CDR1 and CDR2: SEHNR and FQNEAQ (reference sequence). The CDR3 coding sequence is TGTGCCAGCAGCTTAGCCCGGATGGGGGGAGGACGGAAGAACACCGGGGAGCTGTTTTTT. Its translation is CASSLARMGGGRKNTGELFF.